The clone carrying this T cell receptor beta chain was seen more than once but under ten times. V lost 5 bases and J 0 bases, leaving 11 bases between the germline ends. The CDR3 covers 14 residues. These data belong to a study of blood T cells in healthy people across ages. Together with a sample-barcoded 5' primer, a J-beta primer mix was included in a second PCR lasting roughly 6 to 12 cycles. In TCRdb, the 5' RACE reads were re-called with MiXCR into one record per CDR3 protein. The profile shows hundreds of thousands of distinct CDR3 sequences, more than 45% of them singletons. Russia was home to the donors, healthy Caucasian individuals aged about 6 to 90.

The sequence derives from a man aged 25-40 years in good health. The chain is built from TRBV12-3 or TRBV12-4 and TRBJ2-7; no clear D gene. The sequenced sample consisted of blood. The CDR3 reads CASSPRTNSYEQYF. Here the CDR3 DNA reads TGTGCCAGCAGTCCCCGGACGAACTCCTACGAGCAGTACTTC.